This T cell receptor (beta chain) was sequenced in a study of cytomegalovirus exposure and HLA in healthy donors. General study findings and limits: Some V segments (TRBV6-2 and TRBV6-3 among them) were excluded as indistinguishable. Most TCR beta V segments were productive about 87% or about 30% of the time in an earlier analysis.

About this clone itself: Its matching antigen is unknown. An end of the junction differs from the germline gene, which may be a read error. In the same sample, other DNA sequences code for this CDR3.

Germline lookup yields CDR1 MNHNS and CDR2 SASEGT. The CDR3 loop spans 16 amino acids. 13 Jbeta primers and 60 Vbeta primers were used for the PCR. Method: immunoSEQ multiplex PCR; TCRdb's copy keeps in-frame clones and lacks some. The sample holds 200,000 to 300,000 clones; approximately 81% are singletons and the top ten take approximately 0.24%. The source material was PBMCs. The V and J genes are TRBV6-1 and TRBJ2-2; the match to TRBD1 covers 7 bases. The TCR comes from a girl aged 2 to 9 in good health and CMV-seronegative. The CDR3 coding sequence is TGTGCCAGCAGTGAGGTGGCAGGGGGTGACACCGGGGAGCTATTTTTT. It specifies CASSEVAGGDTGELFF.